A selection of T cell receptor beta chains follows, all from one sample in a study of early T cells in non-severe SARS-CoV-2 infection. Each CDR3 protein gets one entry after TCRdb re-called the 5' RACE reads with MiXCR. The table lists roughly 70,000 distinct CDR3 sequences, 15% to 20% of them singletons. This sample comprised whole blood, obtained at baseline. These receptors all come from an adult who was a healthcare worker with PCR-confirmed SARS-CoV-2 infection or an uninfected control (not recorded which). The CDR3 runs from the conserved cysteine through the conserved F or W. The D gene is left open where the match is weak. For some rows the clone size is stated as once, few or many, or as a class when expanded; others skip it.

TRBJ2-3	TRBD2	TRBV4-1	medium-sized	CASSQTLAGGSIDTQYF	TGCGCCAGCAGCCAGACCCTAGCGGGGGGGTCTATAGATACGCAGTATTTT
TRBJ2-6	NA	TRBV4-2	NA	CASSQDRGSGANVLTF	TGTGCCAGCAGCCAAGACAGGGGCTCTGGGGCCAACGTCCTGACTTTC
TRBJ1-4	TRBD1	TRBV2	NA	CASSIDRGNNEKLFF	TGTGCCAGCAGTATCGACAGGGGAAATAATGAAAAACTGTTTTTT
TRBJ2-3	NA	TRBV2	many	CASSEALGLSDTQYF	TGTGCCAGCAGTGAAGCGTTGGGGTTATCAGATACGCAGTATTTT
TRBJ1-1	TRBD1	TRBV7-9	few	CASTRQGAEAFF	TGTGCCAGCACAAGACAGGGAGCTGAAGCTTTCTTT
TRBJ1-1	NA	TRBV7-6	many	CASMGYSTLNTEAFF	TGTGCCAGCATGGGTTATAGTACTTTGAACACTGAAGCTTTCTTT
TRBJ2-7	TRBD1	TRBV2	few	CASSEAQQGGREQYF	TGTGCCAGCAGTGAGGCTCAACAGGGGGGTCGGGAGCAGTACTTC
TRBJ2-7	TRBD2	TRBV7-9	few	CASSLSSLATYEQYF	TGTGCCAGCAGCTTAAGCTCACTAGCGACCTACGAGCAGTACTTC
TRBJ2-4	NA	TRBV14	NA	CASSQTGGPAKNIQYF	TGTGCCAGCAGCCAGACTGGTGGGCCCGCCAAAAACATTCAGTACTTC
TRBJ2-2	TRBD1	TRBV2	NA	CASSGKQGPGELFF	TGTGCCAGCAGTGGGAAACAGGGGCCCGGGGAGCTGTTTTTT
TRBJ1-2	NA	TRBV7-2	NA	CASSSPGERGNYGYTF	TGTGCCAGCAGCTCCCCGGGGGAAAGGGGTAACTATGGCTACACCTTC
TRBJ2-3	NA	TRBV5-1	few	CASSSGTLGDTQYF	TGCGCCAGCAGCTCGGGGACCCTCGGGGATACGCAGTATTTT
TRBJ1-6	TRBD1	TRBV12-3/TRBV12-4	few	CASREDRASTSPLHF	TGTGCCAGCAGGGAAGACAGGGCTTCTACTTCACCCCTCCACTTT
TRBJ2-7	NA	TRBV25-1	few	CASSGRDAHEQYF	TGTGCCAGCAGTGGTAGGGACGCTCACGAGCAGTACTTC
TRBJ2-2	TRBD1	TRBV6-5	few	CASSYEGGATGELFF	TGTGCCAGCAGTTACGAAGGGGGCGCGACCGGGGAGCTGTTTTTT
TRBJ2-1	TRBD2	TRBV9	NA	CASRRDGGGNNEQFF	TGTGCCAGCAGGAGGGACGGCGGGGGGAACAATGAGCAGTTCTTC
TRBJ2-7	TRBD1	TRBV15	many	CATSLGTGGSYEQYF	TGTGCCACCAGCCTAGGGACAGGGGGCTCCTACGAGCAGTACTTC
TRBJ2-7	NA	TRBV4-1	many	CASSRKGDSYEQYF	TGCGCCAGCAGTCGGAAGGGGGATTCCTACGAGCAGTACTTC
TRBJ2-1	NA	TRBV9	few	CASSSGATSSYNEQFF	TGTGCCAGCAGCTCAGGGGCGACGAGCTCCTACAATGAGCAGTTCTTC
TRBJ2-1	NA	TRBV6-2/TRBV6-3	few	CASSPRWVAQFF	TGTGCCAGCAGTCCCCGTTGGGTCGCGCAGTTCTTC
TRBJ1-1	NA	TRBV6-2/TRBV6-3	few	CASSYNVGGDGTEAFF	TGTGCCAGCAGTTACAACGTCGGGGGGGATGGCACTGAAGCTTTCTTT
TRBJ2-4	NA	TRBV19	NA	CASLDRTKNIQYF	TGTGCCAGTTTAGACAGAACCAAAAACATTCAGTACTTC
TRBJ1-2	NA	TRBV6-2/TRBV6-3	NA	CASSSVFRDYGYTF	TGTGCCAGCAGTTCGGTGTTTCGGGACTATGGCTACACCTTC
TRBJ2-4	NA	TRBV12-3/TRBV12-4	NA	CASSLGTVLAKNIQYF	TGTGCCAGCAGTTTAGGGACAGTCCTAGCCAAAAACATTCAGTACTTC
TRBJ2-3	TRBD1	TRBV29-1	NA	CSVEDRLGVQGGTDTQYF	TGCAGCGTTGAAGATCGTTTAGGTGTACAGGGGGGCACAGATACGCAGTATTTT
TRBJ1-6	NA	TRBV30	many	CAWSVIGNSPLHF	TGTGCCTGGAGTGTTATTGGGAATTCACCCCTCCACTTT
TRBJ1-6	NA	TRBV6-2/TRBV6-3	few	CASRRTTGTSPLHF	TGTGCCAGCAGGCGGACAACTGGGACTTCACCCCTCCACTTT